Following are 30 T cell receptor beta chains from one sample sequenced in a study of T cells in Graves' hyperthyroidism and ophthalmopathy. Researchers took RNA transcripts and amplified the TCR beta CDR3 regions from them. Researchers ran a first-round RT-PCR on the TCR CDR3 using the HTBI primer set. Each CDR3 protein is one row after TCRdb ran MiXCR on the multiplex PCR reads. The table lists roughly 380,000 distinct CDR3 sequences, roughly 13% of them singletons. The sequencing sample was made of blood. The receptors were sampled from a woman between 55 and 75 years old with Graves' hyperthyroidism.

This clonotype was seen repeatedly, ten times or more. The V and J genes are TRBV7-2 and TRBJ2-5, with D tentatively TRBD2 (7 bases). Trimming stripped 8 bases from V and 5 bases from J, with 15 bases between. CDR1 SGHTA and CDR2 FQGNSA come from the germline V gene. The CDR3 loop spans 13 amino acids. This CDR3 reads CASGGGSMETQYF. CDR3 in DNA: TGTGCCAGCGGGGGGGGCAGTATGGAGACCCAGTACTTC.

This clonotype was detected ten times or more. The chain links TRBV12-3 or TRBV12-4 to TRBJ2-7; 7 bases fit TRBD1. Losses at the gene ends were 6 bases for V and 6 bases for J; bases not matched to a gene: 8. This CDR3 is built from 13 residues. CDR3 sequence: CASSPVRQGEQYF. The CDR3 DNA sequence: TGTGCCAGCAGCCCCGTCCGACAGGGCGAGCAGTACTTC.

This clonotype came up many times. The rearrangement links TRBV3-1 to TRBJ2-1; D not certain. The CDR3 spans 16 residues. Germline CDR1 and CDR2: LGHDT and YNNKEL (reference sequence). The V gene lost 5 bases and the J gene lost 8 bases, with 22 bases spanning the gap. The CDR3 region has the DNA TGTGCCAGCAGCGAAGTTCCGGAAGAATCAGTGGATGAGCAGTTCTTC. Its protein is CASSEVPEESVDEQFF.

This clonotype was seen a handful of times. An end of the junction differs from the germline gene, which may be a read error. The CDR3 region is CASSLSLAGGYERYF. The DNA of the CDR3 is TGTGCCAGCAGCTTATCGCTAGCGGGAGGCTACGAGCGGTACTTC. J is TRBJ2-7 and V is TRBV7-2; 11 nucleotides agree with TRBD2. The CDR3 is 15 residues long. Germline CDR1 and CDR2: SGHTA and FQGNSA. Using reference TRBV7-2 and TRBJ2-7 for the parts outside the CDR3, the full variable domain is GAGVSQSPSNKVTEKGKDVELRCDPISGHTALYWYRQSLGQGLEFLIYFQGNSAPDKSGLPSDRFSAERTGGSVSTLTIQRTQQEDSAVYLCASSLSLAGGYERYFGPGTRLTVT.

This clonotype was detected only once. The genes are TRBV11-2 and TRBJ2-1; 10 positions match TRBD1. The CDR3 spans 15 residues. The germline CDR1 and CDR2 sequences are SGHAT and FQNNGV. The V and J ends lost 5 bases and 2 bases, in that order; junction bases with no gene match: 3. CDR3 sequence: CASSADRGPYNEQFF. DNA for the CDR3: TGTGCCAGCAGCGCCGACAGGGGGCCCTACAATGAGCAGTTCTTC.

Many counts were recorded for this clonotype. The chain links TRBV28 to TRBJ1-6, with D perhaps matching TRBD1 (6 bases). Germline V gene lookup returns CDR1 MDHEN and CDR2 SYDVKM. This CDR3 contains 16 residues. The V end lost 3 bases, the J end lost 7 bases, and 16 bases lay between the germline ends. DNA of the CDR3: TGTGCCAGCAGTTTCAGGGGCCTTGGTAGGAATTCACCCCTCCACTTT. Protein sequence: CASSFRGLGRNSPLHF.

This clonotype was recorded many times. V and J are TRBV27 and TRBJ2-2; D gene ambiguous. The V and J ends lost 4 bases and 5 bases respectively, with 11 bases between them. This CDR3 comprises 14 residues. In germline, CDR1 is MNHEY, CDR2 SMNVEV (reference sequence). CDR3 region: CASSSVETTGELFF. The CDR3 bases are TGTGCCAGCAGTTCCGTGGAGACTACCGGGGAGCTGTTTTTT.

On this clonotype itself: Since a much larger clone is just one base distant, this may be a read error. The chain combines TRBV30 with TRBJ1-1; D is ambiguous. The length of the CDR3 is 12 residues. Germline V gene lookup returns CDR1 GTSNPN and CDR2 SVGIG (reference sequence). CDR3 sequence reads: CARSRENTEAFF. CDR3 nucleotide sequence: TGTGCCCGGAGTAGGGAGAACACTGAAGCTTTCTTT.

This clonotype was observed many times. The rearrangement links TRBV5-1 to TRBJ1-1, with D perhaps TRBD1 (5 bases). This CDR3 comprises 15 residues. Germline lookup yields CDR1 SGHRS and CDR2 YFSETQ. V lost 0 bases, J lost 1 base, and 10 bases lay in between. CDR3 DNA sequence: TGCGCCAGCAGCTTGGCCATGGGACCGAACACTGAAGCTTTCTTT. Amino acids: CASSLAMGPNTEAFF.

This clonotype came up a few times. This chain's CDR3 is CASITGGSGANVLTF. CDR3 DNA: TGTGCCAGCATTACAGGGGGCTCAGGGGCCAACGTCCTGACTTTC. The rearrangement uses TRBV6-1 and TRBJ2-6, with 9 bases matching TRBD1. CDR1 is MNHNS and CDR2 is SASEGT in the germline V gene. The CDR3 is 15 amino acids. Trimming cost V 7 bases and J 4 bases; bases outside gene matches: 5.

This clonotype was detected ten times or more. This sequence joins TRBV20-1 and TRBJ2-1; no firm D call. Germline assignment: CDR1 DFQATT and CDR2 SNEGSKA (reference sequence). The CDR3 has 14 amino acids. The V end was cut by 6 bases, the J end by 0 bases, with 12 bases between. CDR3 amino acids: CSAPTLPSYNEQFF. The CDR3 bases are TGCAGTGCCCCGACCCTACCCTCCTACAATGAGCAGTTCTTC.

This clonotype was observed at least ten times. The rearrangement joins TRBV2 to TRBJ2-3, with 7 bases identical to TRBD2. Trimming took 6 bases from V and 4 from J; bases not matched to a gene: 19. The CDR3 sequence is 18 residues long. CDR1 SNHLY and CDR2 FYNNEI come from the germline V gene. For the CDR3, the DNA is TGTGCCAGCAGGGAGGGTCTTGATTGGGAGGGCGCCGCAGATACGCAGTATTTT. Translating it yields CASREGLDWEGAADTQYF.

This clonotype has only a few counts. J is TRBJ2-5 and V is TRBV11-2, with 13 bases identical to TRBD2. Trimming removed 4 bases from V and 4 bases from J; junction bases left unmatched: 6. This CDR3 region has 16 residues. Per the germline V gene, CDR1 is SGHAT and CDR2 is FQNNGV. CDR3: CASSSVRLAGGETQYF. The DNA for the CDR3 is TGTGCCAGCAGCTCAGTAAGACTAGCGGGAGGAGAGACCCAGTACTTC.

In DNA, the CDR3 is TGCAGTGCTAGTGGAGGGGGAGCTAACTATGGCTACACCTTC. It encodes CSASGGGANYGYTF. The J gene is TRBJ1-2, the V gene TRBV20-1; D perhaps matches TRBD1 (6 bases). V was cut by 3 bases and J by 0 bases, with 11 bases left in between. The CDR3 spans 14 residues. The germline V gene encodes CDR1 DFQATT and CDR2 SNEGSKA (reference sequence).

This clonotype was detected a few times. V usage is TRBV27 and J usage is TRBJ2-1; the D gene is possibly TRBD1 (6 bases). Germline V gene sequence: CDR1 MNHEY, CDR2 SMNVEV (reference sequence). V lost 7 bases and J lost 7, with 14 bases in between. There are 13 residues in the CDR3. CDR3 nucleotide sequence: TGTGCCAGCACAGGGGTCCTTTTTAATGAGCAGTTCTTC. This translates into CASTGVLFNEQFF.

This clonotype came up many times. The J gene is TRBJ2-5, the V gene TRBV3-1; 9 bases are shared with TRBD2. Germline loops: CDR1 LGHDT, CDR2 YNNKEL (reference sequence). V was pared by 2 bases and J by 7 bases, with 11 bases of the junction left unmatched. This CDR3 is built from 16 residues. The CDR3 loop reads CASSQLPETSGGTQYF. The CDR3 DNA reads TGTGCCAGCAGCCAACTCCCCGAGACTAGCGGCGGGACCCAGTACTTC.

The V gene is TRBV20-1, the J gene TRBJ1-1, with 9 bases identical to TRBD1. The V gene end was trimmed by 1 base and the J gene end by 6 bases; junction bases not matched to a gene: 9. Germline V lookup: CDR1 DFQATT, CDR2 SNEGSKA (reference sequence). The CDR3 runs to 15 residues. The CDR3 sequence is CSARVTDRGIAEAFF. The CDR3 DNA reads TGCAGTGCTAGAGTCACCGACAGGGGGATCGCTGAAGCTTTCTTT.

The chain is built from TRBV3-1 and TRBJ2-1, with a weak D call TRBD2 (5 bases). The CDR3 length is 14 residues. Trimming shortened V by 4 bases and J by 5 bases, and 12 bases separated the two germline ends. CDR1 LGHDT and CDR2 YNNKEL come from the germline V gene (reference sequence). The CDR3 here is CASSLNGDNNEQFF. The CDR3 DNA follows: TGTGCCAGCAGCCTGAACGGGGATAACAATGAGCAGTTCTTC.

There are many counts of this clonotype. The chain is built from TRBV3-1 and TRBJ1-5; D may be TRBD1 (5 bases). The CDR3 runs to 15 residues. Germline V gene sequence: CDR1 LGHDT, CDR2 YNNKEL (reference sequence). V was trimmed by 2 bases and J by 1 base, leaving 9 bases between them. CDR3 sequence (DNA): TGTGCCAGCAGCCAACGCCGGGGGAGCAATCAGCCCCAGCATTTT. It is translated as CASSQRRGSNQPQHF.

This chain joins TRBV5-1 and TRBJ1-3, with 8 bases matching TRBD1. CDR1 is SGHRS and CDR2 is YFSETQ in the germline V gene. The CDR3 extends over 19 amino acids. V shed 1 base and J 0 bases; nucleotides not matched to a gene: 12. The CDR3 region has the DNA TGCGCCAGCAGCTTGTTGGGACAGGAAAGAGGATACTCTGGAAACACCATATATTTT. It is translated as CASSLLGQERGYSGNTIYF.

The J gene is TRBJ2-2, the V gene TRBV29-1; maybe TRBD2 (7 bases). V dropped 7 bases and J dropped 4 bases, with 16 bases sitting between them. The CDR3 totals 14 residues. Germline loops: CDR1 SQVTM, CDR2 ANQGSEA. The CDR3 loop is CSAGGGIRTGELFF. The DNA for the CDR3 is TGCAGCGCGGGGGGCGGGATACGCACCGGGGAGCTGTTTTTT.

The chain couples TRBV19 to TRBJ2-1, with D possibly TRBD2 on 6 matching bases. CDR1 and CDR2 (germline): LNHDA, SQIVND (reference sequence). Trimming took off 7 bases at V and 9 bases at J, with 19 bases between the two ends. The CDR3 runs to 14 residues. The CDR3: CASTLRPSDGEQFF. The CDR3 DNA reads TGTGCCAGTACCCTCCGTCCTAGCGACGGTGAGCAGTTCTTC. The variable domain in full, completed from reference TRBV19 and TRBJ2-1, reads DGGITQSPKYLFRKEGQNVTLSCEQNLNHDAMYWYRQDPGQGLRLIYYSQIVNDFQKGDIAEGYSVSREKKESFPLTVTSAQKNPTAFYLCASTLRPSDGEQFFGPGTRLTVL.

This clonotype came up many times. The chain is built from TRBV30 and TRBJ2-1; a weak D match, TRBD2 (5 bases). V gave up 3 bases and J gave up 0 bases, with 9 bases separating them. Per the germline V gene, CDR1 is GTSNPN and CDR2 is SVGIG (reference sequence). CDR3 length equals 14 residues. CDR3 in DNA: TGTGCCTGGAGACCTGGGAGCTCCTACAATGAGCAGTTCTTC. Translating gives CAWRPGSSYNEQFF.

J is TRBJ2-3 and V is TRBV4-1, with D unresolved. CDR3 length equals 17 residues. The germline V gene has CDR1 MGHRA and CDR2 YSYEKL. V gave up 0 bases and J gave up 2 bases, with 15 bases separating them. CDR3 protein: CASSQDLLTYHTDTQYF. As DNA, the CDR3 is TGCGCCAGCAGCCAAGATCTCTTGACCTACCACACAGATACGCAGTATTTT.

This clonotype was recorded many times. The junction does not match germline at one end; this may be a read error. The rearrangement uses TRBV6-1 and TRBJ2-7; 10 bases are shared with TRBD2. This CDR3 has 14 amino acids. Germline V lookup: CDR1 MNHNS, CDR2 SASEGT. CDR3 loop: CASSPSGRSSEQYF. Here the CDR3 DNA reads TGTGCCAGCAGTCCTAGCGGGAGATCCTCCGAGCAGTACTTC.

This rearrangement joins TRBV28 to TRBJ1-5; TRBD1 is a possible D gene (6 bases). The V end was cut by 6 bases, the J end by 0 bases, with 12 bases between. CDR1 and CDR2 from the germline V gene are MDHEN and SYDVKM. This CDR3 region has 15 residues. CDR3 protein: CASRTRGISNQPQHF. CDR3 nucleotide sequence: TGTGCCAGCAGGACCAGGGGCATTAGCAATCAGCCCCAGCATTTT.

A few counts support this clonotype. CDR3 loop: CASSFRSRELFF. CDR3 nucleotide sequence: TGTGCCAGCAGTTTCCGATCCAGGGAGCTGTTTTTT. The chain employs TRBV28 and TRBJ2-2; D uncertain. Germline V gene sequence: CDR1 MDHEN, CDR2 SYDVKM. The CDR3 has 12 amino acids. The ends were cut back, 3 bases at V and 9 bases at J, with 8 bases in the middle.

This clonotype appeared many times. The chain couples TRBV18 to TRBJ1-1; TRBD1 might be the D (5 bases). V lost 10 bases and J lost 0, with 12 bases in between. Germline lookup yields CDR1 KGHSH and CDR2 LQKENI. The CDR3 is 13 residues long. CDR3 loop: CANSGGMNTEAFF. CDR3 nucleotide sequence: TGTGCCAACTCCGGGGGTATGAACACTGAAGCTTTCTTT.

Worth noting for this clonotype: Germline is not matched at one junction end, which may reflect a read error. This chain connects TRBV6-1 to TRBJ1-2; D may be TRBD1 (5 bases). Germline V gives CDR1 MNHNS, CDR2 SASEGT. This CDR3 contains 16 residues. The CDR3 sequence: CASGDHSRGSGGGYTF. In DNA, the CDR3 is TGTGCCAGCGGTGATCACTCGAGGGGCTCGGGAGGAGGCTACACCTTC.

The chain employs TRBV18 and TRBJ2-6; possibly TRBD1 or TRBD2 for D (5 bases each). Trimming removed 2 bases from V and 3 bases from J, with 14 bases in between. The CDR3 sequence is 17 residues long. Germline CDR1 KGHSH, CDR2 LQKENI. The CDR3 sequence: CASSPLILGVGANVLTF. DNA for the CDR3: TGTGCCAGCTCACCATTGATCCTGGGGGTTGGGGCCAACGTCCTGACTTTC.